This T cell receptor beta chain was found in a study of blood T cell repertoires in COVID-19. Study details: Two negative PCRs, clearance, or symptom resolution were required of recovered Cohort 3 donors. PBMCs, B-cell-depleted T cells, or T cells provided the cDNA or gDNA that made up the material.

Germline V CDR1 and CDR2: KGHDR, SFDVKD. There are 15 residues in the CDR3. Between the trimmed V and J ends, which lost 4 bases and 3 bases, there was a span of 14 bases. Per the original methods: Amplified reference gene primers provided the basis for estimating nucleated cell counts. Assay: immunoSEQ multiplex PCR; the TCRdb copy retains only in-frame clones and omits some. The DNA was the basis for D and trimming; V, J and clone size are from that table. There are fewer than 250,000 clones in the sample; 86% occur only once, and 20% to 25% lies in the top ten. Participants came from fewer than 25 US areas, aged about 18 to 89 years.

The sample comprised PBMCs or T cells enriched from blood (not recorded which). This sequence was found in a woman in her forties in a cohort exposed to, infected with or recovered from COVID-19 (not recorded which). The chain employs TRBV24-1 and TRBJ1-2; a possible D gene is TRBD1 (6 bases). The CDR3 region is CATSDRTDGYYGYTF. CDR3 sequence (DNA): TGTGCCACCAGTGACCGGACAGATGGGTACTATGGCTACACCTTC.